The sequence of this T cell receptor (beta chain) was determined in a study of T cell repertoires in cytomegalovirus infection. This CDR3 comprises 15 residues. V gave up 6 bases and J gave up 3 bases; unmatched junction bases: 8. The germline V gene has CDR1 MNHEY and CDR2 SVGEGT. In TCRdb, the reads were re-called with MiXCR into one record per CDR3 protein. Among some 150,000 distinct CDR3 sequences, roughly 6% were seen once, and the ten largest hold approximately 19%. At least ten counts were recorded for this clonotype. This rearrangement joins TRBV6-2 or TRBV6-3 to TRBJ1-5; 7 nucleotides line up with TRBD1. The origin of this receptor is a human donor in good health (CMV status not recorded). Some clones in this sample may be carry-over from other donors' samples. Material for sequencing was PBMCs. The CDR3 region is CASSPDRAINQPQHF. The CDR3, as DNA: TGTGCCAGCAGCCCTGACAGGGCCATCAATCAGCCCCAGCATTTT.